Below, 5 T cell receptor beta chains from the same sample are listed, as sequenced in a study of response to subunit inactivated influenza vaccine. TCRdb fed the RT-PCR reads into MiXCR, producing one record per CDR3 protein. The sample holds hundreds of thousands of distinct CDR3 sequences, 11% to 15% seen once. Sequences were derived from PBMCs from blood, sampled around 15 days before vaccination. The receptors shown here come from a man in his forties or fifties who received an inactivated influenza vaccine.

This clonotype was observed a few times. In nucleotides, the CDR3 is TGTGCCAGCAGCTTAAAAAGAGGGAAACGGTACGAGCAGTACTTC. It yields the protein CASSLKRGKRYEQYF. The chain is built from TRBV11-1 and TRBJ2-7; possible D gene TRBD2, 5 bases. Germline values: CDR1 SGHAT, CDR2 FQDESV (reference sequence). V was clipped by 2 bases and J by 4 bases, with 15 bases between them. The CDR3 consists of 15 residues.

This clonotype has at least ten counts. The J gene is TRBJ2-2, the V gene TRBV6-2 or TRBV6-3; the match to TRBD1 covers 7 bases. V shed 4 bases, J shed 7 bases, and the junction held 15 bases outside the gene matches. Germline V gene data show CDR1 as MNHEY and CDR2 as SVGEGT. The CDR3 sequence is 17 residues long. CDR3 protein: CASSFFGQGVHDGELFF. The CDR3 DNA reads TGTGCCAGCAGTTTCTTCGGTCAGGGGGTGCATGACGGGGAGCTGTTTTTT.

This clonotype has just a few counts. This rearrangement joins TRBV28 to TRBJ2-7; D is perhaps TRBD1 (6 bases). V lost 5 bases and J 6 bases, leaving 11 bases between the germline ends. Looked up from germline, CDR1 is MDHEN and CDR2 is SYDVKM. This CDR3 has 12 amino acids. This CDR3 is CASSQWGREQYF. The CDR3 DNA reads TGTGCCAGCAGTCAATGGGGGCGCGAGCAGTACTTC.

The chain links TRBV6-2 or TRBV6-3 to TRBJ2-1; TRBD2 is a possible D gene (6 bases). The CDR3 has 15 amino acids. Per the germline V gene, CDR1 is MNHEY and CDR2 is SVGEGT. Trimming cost V 3 bases and J 7 bases, with 16 bases left between them. CDR3 DNA sequence: TGTGCCAGCAGTTATTCCGGGACTCGGAGGAATGAGCAGTTCTTC. It specifies CASSYSGTRRNEQFF.

V and J are TRBV10-3 and TRBJ2-7, with a tentative D call TRBD1 (5 bases). Trimming took off 10 bases at V and 0 bases at J, with 13 bases between the two ends. Germline loops: CDR1 ENHRY, CDR2 SYGVKD. This CDR3 has 13 residues. For the CDR3, the DNA is TGTGCCACCAGGGTAGGGTCCTCCTACGAGCAGTACTTC. Translating it yields CATRVGSSYEQYF.